This record covers a single TCR beta chain. This clone was seen a single time. The clone's antigen remains unknown. No per-base quality is available; no much larger clone lies one base away. This sample was included in a study of blood T cell repertoires in COVID-19 (TCRdb year 2020). About the study as a whole: Samples covering the acute and convalescent phases of COVID-19 were provided by collaborators in the United States, Italy and Spain. The prospective study material was composed of cDNA or gDNA derived from T cells, B-cell-depleted T cells, or PBMCs. The dataset comprised deeply sampled blood TCRbeta repertoires from subjects exposed to, actively infected with, or recovered from COVID-19. The repertoires were released in a freely available public database meant as a resource for research on the immune response to SARS-CoV-2. The samples were drawn from two sources: the first 160 participants of the ongoing ImmuneRACE study, and 1,000 to 1,500 subjects contributed by 6 global collaborators. Nearly every sample came with metadata listing a de-identified subject ID, COVID-19 status, age in years and sex. Where available, HLA class I and class II types were obtained from metadata supplied by the sample provider rather than from assay-based typing. Broader findings and caveats from the paper: Clinical and demographic metadata were provided uncurated, with the amount varying by source and participant.

The immunoSEQ Assay, a bias-controlled multiplex PCR, was used to amplify TCRbeta CDR3 regions from genomic DNA. The study's own analysis went as follows. The number of nucleated cells in each sample was estimated by amplification of reference gene primers within the assay. To quantify the absolute abundance of each unique TCRbeta CDR3 rearrangement, sequence reads were collapsed and filtered. For each sample, productive Simpson clonality was calculated as the square root of Simpson's diversity index over productive rearrangements. TCRdb holds this immuneACCESS table with in-frame rearrangements only. Some clones are missing; in checked studies, unresolved V genes explain under half, and the rest has no known cause. V and J calls and clone size are given by that table; D and trimming were obtained from the DNA. This sample has about 69,000 clones in its table, and about 85% of those were observed once. The ten top clones hold 2.5% to 3% of the sample.

Unmatched junction bases come to 7, with V trimmed by 4 bases and J by 6 bases. Taken from cysteine to phenylalanine, the CDR3 has 14 residues. The only DNA kept is the CDR3, 42 bases in frame from the first base. The germline V gene encodes CDR1 LGHNA and CDR2 YNFKEQ. Collaborating institutions collected whole blood in K2EDTA tubes following their own protocols. For TCRbeta analysis, collaborators shipped samples as frozen whole blood, isolated PBMCs, or DNA extracted from either of those sample types. The V and J genes are TRBV4-2 and TRBJ2-3; TRBD1 agrees with 7 junctional bases. The sequence was collected from a man older than 75 with acute or convalescent COVID-19. Material for sequencing was peripheral blood. The CDR3 here reads CASSRTLQGDTQYF. The nucleotides read TGTGCCAGCAGCCGGACCCTACAGGGGGATACGCAGTATTTT.